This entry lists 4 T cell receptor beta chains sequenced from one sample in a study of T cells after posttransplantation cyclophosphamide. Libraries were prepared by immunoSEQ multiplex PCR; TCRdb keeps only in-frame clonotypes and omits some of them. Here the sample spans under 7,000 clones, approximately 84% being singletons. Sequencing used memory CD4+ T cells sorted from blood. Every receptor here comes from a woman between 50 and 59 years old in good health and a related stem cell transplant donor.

The CDR3 DNA reads TGTGCCAGCAGCTTACGTGGGAGCCCCCGCTTCCAGGAGCTGTTTTTT. This gives the protein CASSLRGSPRFQELFF. This sequence joins TRBV7-2 and TRBJ2-2; a possible D gene is TRBD2 (5 bases). Germline V CDR1 and CDR2: SGHTA, FQGNSA. The V end lost 2 bases, the J end lost 10 bases, and 20 bases lay between the germline ends. The CDR3 runs 16 residues.

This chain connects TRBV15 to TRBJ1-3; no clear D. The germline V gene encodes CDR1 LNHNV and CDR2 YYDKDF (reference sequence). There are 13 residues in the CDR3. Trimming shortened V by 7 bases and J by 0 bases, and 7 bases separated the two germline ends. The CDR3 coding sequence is TGTGCCACCACTTTTTACTCTGGAAACACCATATATTTT. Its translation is CATTFYSGNTIYF.

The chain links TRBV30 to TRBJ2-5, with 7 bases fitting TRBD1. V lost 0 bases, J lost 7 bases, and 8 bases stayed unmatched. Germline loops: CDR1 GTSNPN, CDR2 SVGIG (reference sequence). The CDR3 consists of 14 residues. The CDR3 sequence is CAWSVKGAGGTQYF. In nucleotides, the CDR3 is TGTGCCTGGAGTGTAAAGGGGGCAGGAGGGACCCAGTACTTC.

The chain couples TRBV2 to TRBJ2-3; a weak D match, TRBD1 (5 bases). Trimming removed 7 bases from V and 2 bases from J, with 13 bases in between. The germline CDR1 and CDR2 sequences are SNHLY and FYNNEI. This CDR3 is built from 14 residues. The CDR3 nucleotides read TGTGCCAGCACCGCAGGGTGGGACACAGATACGCAGTATTTT. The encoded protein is CASTAGWDTDTQYF.